This is a list of T cell receptor beta chains from one sample in a study of blood T cells in healthy people across ages. TCRdb re-called the 5' RACE reads through MiXCR, storing one row per CDR3 protein. The sample carries about 680,000 distinct CDR3 sequences, over 45% recorded once. What was sequenced was blood. These receptors originate from a woman aged 60 to 75 in good health. Each CDR3 is given with its conserved first and last residue. Fields, in order: D gene, clone size, J gene, V gene, CDR3 length, CDR3 protein, CDR3 DNA. A D gene is named only where the DNA matches it firmly. A clone size is listed for some rows: how often the clone was seen (once, few, many), or a class if it is expanded.

TRBD1,.,TRBJ2-5,TRBV27,13,CASRAQGWKTQYF,TGTGCCAGCAGAGCACAGGGGTGGAAGACCCAGTACTTC
TRBD2,.,TRBJ2-7,TRBV15,12,CATAREGYEQYF,TGTGCCACCGCCAGGGAGGGCTACGAGCAGTACTTC
.,.,TRBJ2-6,TRBV7-2,16,CASSLASGAGANVLTF,TGTGCCAGCAGCTTAGCTTCAGGGGCTGGGGCCAACGTCCTGACTTTC
.,.,TRBJ2-3,TRBV10-3,14,CAPRMGSGADTQYF,TGTGCCCCCCGAATGGGGAGTGGGGCAGATACGCAGTATTTT
.,few,TRBJ1-4,TRBV7-9,15,CASSSLGQSNEKLFF,TGTGCCAGCAGCTCCCTCGGACAGAGTAATGAAAAACTGTTTTTT
TRBD1,.,TRBJ1-4,TRBV13,15,CASSADRALNEKLFF,TGTGCCAGCAGCGCAGACAGGGCCCTAAATGAAAAACTGTTTTTT
.,.,TRBJ2-7,TRBV4-2,16,CASSQEYSQSSYEQYF,TGTGCCAGCAGCCAAGAATATTCGCAGAGCTCCTACGAGCAGTACTTC
.,.,TRBJ1-2,TRBV4-1,16,CASSQAGGSQREGYTF,TGCGCCAGCAGCCAAGCCGGGGGGAGCCAAAGGGAAGGCTACACCTTC
.,few,TRBJ1-2,TRBV10-3,13,CAITVQDRYGYTF,TGTGCCATCACCGTTCAGGATCGCTATGGCTACACCTTC
.,few,TRBJ1-2,TRBV10-3,12,CAIKRNNYGYTF,TGTGCCATCAAGCGGAATAACTATGGCTACACCTTC
.,.,TRBJ1-1,TRBV2,13,CVSSRLLNTEAFF,TGTGTCAGCAGTAGGCTCCTGAACACTGAAGCTTTCTTT
.,.,TRBJ2-1,TRBV20-1,12,CSASQGTNEQFF,TGCAGTGCTAGTCAGGGGACCAATGAGCAGTTCTTC
TRBD2,once,TRBJ2-3,TRBV27,20,CASSSYTSGSVFRSTDTQYF,TGTGCCAGCAGTTCCTATACTAGCGGGAGTGTATTCAGGAGCACAGATACGCAGTATTTT
.,few,TRBJ2-7,TRBV5-6,15,CASSLRQTSRYKQYF,TGTGCCAGCAGCTTACGACAGACCTCCCGGTACAAGCAGTACTTC
TRBD2,few,TRBJ2-3,TRBV20-1,15,CSATAWDYLTDTQYF,TGCAGTGCTACGGCTTGGGACTACCTCACAGATACGCAGTATTTT
TRBD1,few,TRBJ2-7,TRBV10-3,15,CAISDGQGSSYEQYF,TGTGCCATCAGTGACGGACAGGGTTCGAGTTACGAGCAGTACTTC
.,.,TRBJ2-7,TRBV15,15,CATGRSQRGEAEQYF,TGTGCCACCGGCAGATCACAGAGGGGTGAGGCTGAGCAGTACTTC
.,.,TRBJ1-2,TRBV6-2/TRBV6-3,13,CASKQGIPYGYTF,TGTGCCAGCAAGCAGGGGATTCCCTATGGCTACACCTTC
TRBD1,.,TRBJ1-5,TRBV11-2,15,CASSWDRGHGQPQHF,TGTGCCAGCAGCTGGGACAGGGGGCATGGTCAGCCCCAGCATTTT
TRBD2,once,TRBJ2-5,TRBV7-9,12,CASSRQTSPGYF,TGTGCCAGCAGCCGCCAGACTAGCCCGGGGTACTTC
TRBD2,.,TRBJ2-1,TRBV20-1,15,CSARFGTSGRNEQFF,TGCAGTGCTAGATTCGGGACTAGCGGGAGGAATGAGCAGTTCTTC
.,.,TRBJ1-5,TRBV28,16,CASSTPGQGGNQPQHF,TGTGCCAGCAGTACTCCCGGTCAGGGAGGCAATCAGCCCCAGCATTTT
.,few,TRBJ2-3,TRBV24-1,16,CATSEQDRVGGTTQYF,TGTGCCACCAGTGAGCAAGACAGGGTCGGCGGGACTACGCAGTATTTT
TRBD1,.,TRBJ1-1,TRBV7-9,16,CASSPGDRGLNTEAFF,TGTGCCAGCAGCCCTGGGGACAGGGGCCTAAACACTGAAGCTTTCTTT
.,once,TRBJ2-4,TRBV7-2,15,CASSLGGSGKNIQYF,TGTGCCAGCAGCTTAGGGGGGTCTGGCAAAAACATTCAGTACTTC
.,.,TRBJ1-6,TRBV4-3,16,CASSQELGLGYSPLHF,TGCGCCAGCAGCCAAGAACTGGGGCTCGGGTATTCACCCCTCCACTTT
.,.,TRBJ2-3,TRBV29-1,14,CSGGRLASTDTQYF,TGCAGCGGGGGGAGGTTAGCTAGCACAGATACGCAGTATTTT
.,few,TRBJ2-3,TRBV4-3,15,CASSQGGYGEGTQYF,TGCGCCAGCAGCCAAGGAGGATACGGGGAAGGTACGCAGTATTTT
.,.,TRBJ1-4,TRBV5-1,14,CASSLRAGEEKLFF,TGCGCCAGCAGCTTGAGAGCCGGGGAGGAAAAACTGTTTTTT
.,once,TRBJ2-3,TRBV7-3,13,CASSDRSGDTQYF,TGTGCCAGCAGCGATCGCTCGGGTGATACGCAGTATTTT
.,few,TRBJ2-7,TRBV29-1,14,CSVVGGRGSYEQYF,TGCAGCGTTGTTGGGGGGCGCGGGTCCTACGAGCAGTACTTC
.,.,TRBJ2-5,TRBV7-2,14,CASGPSLLQETQYF,TGTGCCAGCGGCCCCAGTCTCCTCCAAGAGACCCAGTACTTC
TRBD2,few,TRBJ2-3,TRBV30,15,CAWSVPSGIKDTQYF,TGTGCCTGGAGTGTACCTAGCGGCATAAAAGATACGCAGTATTTT
.,.,TRBJ2-7,TRBV3-1,11,CASSQEHEQYF,TGTGCCAGCAGCCAAGAACACGAGCAGTACTTC
TRBD2,.,TRBJ2-3,TRBV29-1,14,CSVPLAGVTDTQYF,TGCAGCGTGCCTCTAGCGGGAGTCACAGATACGCAGTATTTT
TRBD2,few,TRBJ2-7,TRBV24-1,15,CATSSMTSGSYEQYF,TGTGCCACCAGTTCAATGACTAGCGGCTCCTACGAGCAGTACTTC
TRBD1,.,TRBJ1-1,TRBV15,15,CATSRARTGVTEAFF,TGCGCCACCAGCAGAGCTCGGACAGGGGTTACTGAAGCTTTCTTT
.,few,TRBJ2-5,TRBV12-3/TRBV12-4,15,CASSLRRGPRETQYF,TGTGCCAGCAGTTTAAGGAGGGGCCCCCGAGAGACCCAGTACTTC
TRBD2,.,TRBJ2-3,TRBV7-3,18,CASSLTSTGAGDTDTQYF,TGTGCCAGCAGCTTAACATCGACTGGGGCGGGGGACACAGATACGCAGTATTTT
TRBD2,.,TRBJ2-1,TRBV7-2,17,CASSLRPLAGGYNEQFF,TGTGCCAGCAGCCTTAGGCCACTAGCGGGAGGGTACAATGAGCAGTTCTTC
.,.,TRBJ2-3,TRBV15,14,CATSSERYTDTQYF,TGTGCCACCAGCAGTGAAAGGTACACAGATACGCAGTATTTT
.,few,TRBJ2-6,TRBV7-2,14,CASSLRGGANVLTF,TGTGCCAGCAGCTTGCGTGGTGGGGCCAACGTCCTGACTTTC
.,.,TRBJ2-5,TRBV6-5,12,CASSWGENERYF,TGTGCCAGCAGTTGGGGGGAGAACGAGCGGTACTTC